These 23 T cell receptor beta chains share one sample of origin, sequenced in a study of beta chain features in type 1 diabetes. Isolated RNA was reverse transcribed in full, so expressed TCRB transcripts were sequenced. TCRdb's copy holds only in-frame clones and misses some; the assay was immunoSEQ multiplex PCR. In the table there are roughly 500,000 clones, about an eighth of which are singletons. Source material: naive CD4+ T cells from blood. The receptors were sampled from a woman between 18 and 29 years old in good health.

The V and J genes are TRBV28 and TRBJ2-1; 12 positions agree with TRBD1. V dropped 5 bases and J dropped 7; count of bases not matched to a gene: 9. Germline V gives CDR1 MDHEN, CDR2 SYDVKM. This CDR3 spans 16 amino acids. The CDR3, as DNA: TGTGCCAGCAGTCCCATGGGACAGGGGGCGCGAAATGAGCAGTTCTTC. It specifies CASSPMGQGARNEQFF. Using reference TRBV28 and TRBJ2-1 for the parts outside the CDR3, the full variable domain is DVKVTQSSRYLVKRTGEKVFLECVQDMDHENMFWYRQDPGLGLRLIYFSYDVKMKEKGDIPEGYSVSREKKERFSLILESASTNQTSMYLCASSPMGQGARNEQFFGPGTRLTVL.

This clone was seen more than once but under ten times. In DNA, the CDR3 is TGTGCTGAACAGGGGAGGGACTATGGCTACACCTTC. This gives the protein CAEQGRDYGYTF. The chain carries TRBV30 and TRBJ1-2, with 7 positions matching TRBD1. The CDR3 is made up of 12 amino acids. Germline V gene data show CDR1 as GTSNPN and CDR2 as SVGIG (reference sequence).

V gene TRBV5-1 combines with J gene TRBJ2-2; weak D call: TRBD2 (5 bases). Germline V lookup: CDR1 SGHRS, CDR2 YFSETQ. This CDR3 region has 15 residues. V dropped 2 bases and J dropped 0 bases, with 8 bases sitting between them. Here the CDR3 reads CASSFSGTNTGELFF. In DNA form, the CDR3 reads TGCGCCAGCAGCTTCAGCGGTACGAACACCGGGGAGCTGTTTTTT.

In the case of this clone: The sample has other DNA sequences that encode this CDR3 too. The rearrangement links TRBV29-1 to TRBJ2-6; D gene uncertain. CDR1 and CDR2 (germline): SQVTM, ANQGSEA. CDR3 length: 13 residues. Trimming removed 4 bases at V and 0 bases at J, with 4 bases between. CDR3 DNA: TGCAGCGTTGTAGGCTCTGGGGCCAACGTCCTGACTTTC. Its protein is CSVVGSGANVLTF.

The CDR3, as DNA: TGCAGTGCTAGAGGGGGGGAGCAGTTCTTC. Translated, it gives CSARGGEQFF. The chain joins TRBV20-1 to TRBJ2-1; D possibly matches TRBD1 or TRBD2 (5 bases each). The CDR3 loop spans 10 amino acids. The germline gives CDR1 DFQATT, CDR2 SNEGSKA (reference sequence). The V and J ends lost 1 base and 10 bases respectively, with 5 bases between them.

CDR3 protein: CASRGQARRHEQYV. The CDR3 DNA is TGTGCCAGCAGAGGACAGGCAAGGCGCCACGAGCAGTACGTC. The J gene is TRBJ2-7, the V gene TRBV28; TRBD1 agrees at 7 bases. Germline CDR1 reads MDHEN; CDR2 reads SYDVKM. CDR3 length: 14 residues. Germline trimming cut 6 bases from V and 5 bases from J; bases unmatched to any gene: 10.

The chain uses TRBV5-1 and TRBJ1-6; D is possibly TRBD1 (5 bases). The CDR3 extends over 15 amino acids. Germline V CDR1 and CDR2: SGHRS, YFSETQ. V was shortened by 0 bases and J by 8 bases, with 12 bases between the two germline ends. CDR3 in DNA: TGCGCCAGCAGCTTGGCAGGGCGGAGCGATTCACCCCTCCACTTT. Amino acids: CASSLAGRSDSPLHF.

The chain employs TRBV7-2 and TRBJ2-3, with TRBD2 matching over 12 bases. The CDR3 is made up of 16 amino acids. Trimming removed 7 bases from V and 1 base from J; junction bases left unmatched: 6. Germline V gene lookup returns CDR1 SGHTA and CDR2 FQGNSA. CDR3 residues: CASNERLAGGTDTQYF. CDR3 nucleotides: TGTGCCAGCAACGAACGACTAGCGGGGGGCACAGATACGCAGTATTTT.

The chain employs TRBV23-1 and TRBJ1-1, with 8 bases matching TRBD1. TRBV23-1 is annotated as an ORF whose role is uncertain. The CDR3 is made up of 14 amino acids. Trimming at V came to 8 bases and at J to 7 bases, leaving 12 bases not matched to a gene. The CDR3 sequence is CASGYDRGAGEAFF. DNA for the CDR3: TGCGCCAGCGGGTACGACAGGGGAGCGGGTGAAGCTTTCTTT.

This rearrangement joins TRBV18 to TRBJ2-1; TRBD2 matches at 12 bases. The CDR3 length is 14 residues. After removal of 8 bases from V and 6 bases from J, the junction contained 5 bases not matched to a gene. Germline loops: CDR1 KGHSH, CDR2 LQKENI. In DNA form, the CDR3 reads TGTGCCAGCGGACTAGCGGGGACACGCAATGAGCAGTTCTTC. Its protein is CASGLAGTRNEQFF.

V usage is TRBV7-6 and J usage is TRBJ2-5, with D uncertain. V dropped 8 bases and J dropped 3 bases, with 7 bases sitting between them. The CDR3 runs 11 residues. The germline V gene has CDR1 SGHVS and CDR2 FNYEAQ. CDR3 residues: CASGNKETQYF. The DNA for the CDR3 is TGTGCCAGCGGCAACAAAGAGACCCAGTACTTC.

This clone was found a few times. The sample has other DNA sequences that encode this CDR3 too. V is TRBV7-3 and J is TRBJ2-3, with a possible D match to TRBD2 (5 bases). The V gene lost 3 bases and the J gene lost 3 bases, with 10 bases spanning the gap. Germline-derived CDR1 and CDR2 are SGHTA and FQGTGA. This CDR3 spans 14 amino acids. This CDR3 is CASSFDGNTDTQYF. The CDR3 nucleotides are TGTGCCAGCAGCTTCGACGGGAATACAGATACGCAGTATTTT.

This clone has only a few counts. This chain joins TRBV5-6 and TRBJ2-3; TRBD2 matches at 9 bases. Germline assignment: CDR1 SGHDT and CDR2 YYEEEE. The CDR3 length is 17 residues. The J segment lost 1 base and the V segment lost 2 bases, leaving 8 bases of the junction unmatched. CDR3 in DNA: TGTGCCAGCAGCTTACGGTGGCTAGCGGGACGCACAGATACGCAGTATTTT. It is translated as CASSLRWLAGRTDTQYF. The full variable domain, completed using reference TRBV5-6 and TRBJ2-3, is DAGVTQSPTHLIKTRGQQVTLRCSPKSGHDTVSWYQQALGQGPQFIFQYYEEEERQRGNFPDRFSGHQFPNYSSELNVNALLLGDSALYLCASSLRWLAGRTDTQYFGPGTRLTVL.

CDR3 DNA: TGTGCCACCAGCCGCTGGGGGCCTGAAGAGACCCAGTACTTC. It translates to CATSRWGPEETQYF. The rearrangement joins TRBV15 to TRBJ2-5, with a possible D match to TRBD1 (6 bases). The CDR3 is 14 residues long. Looked up from germline, CDR1 is LNHNV and CDR2 is YYDKDF (reference sequence). V dropped 5 bases and J dropped 3 bases, with 13 bases sitting between them. Variable domain in full (rest from reference TRBV15 and TRBJ2-5): DAMVIQNPRYQVTQFGKPVTLSCSQTLNHNVMYWYQQKSSQAPKLLFHYYDKDFNNEADTPDNFQSRRPNTSFCFLDIRSPGLGDTAMYLCATSRWGPEETQYFGPGTRLLVL.

This clone was seen only a few times. Distinct nucleotide sequences in the sample also encode this CDR3. This rearrangement joins TRBV7-9 to TRBJ2-3; unclear D gene. The germline gives CDR1 SEHNR, CDR2 FQNEAQ (reference sequence). The V gene lost 1 base and the J gene lost 6 bases, with 5 bases spanning the gap. The CDR3 is 12 residues long. CDR3 nucleotide sequence: TGTGCCAGCAGCTTAGATCCCGATACGCAGTATTTT. Translating it yields CASSLDPDTQYF.

The rearrangement links TRBV15 to TRBJ2-7, with TRBD2 as a possible D gene (6 bases). The CDR3 sequence is 15 residues long. Germline V CDR1 and CDR2: LNHNV, YYDKDF (reference sequence). Trimming shortened V by 3 bases and J by 1 base, and 13 bases separated the two germline ends. The DNA for the CDR3 is TGTGCCACCAGCAGGGATTTGCGGGGATCCTACGAGCAGTACGTC. It translates to CATSRDLRGSYEQYV.

This clone occurred a few times. V is TRBV27 and J is TRBJ2-6, with unresolved D. This CDR3 is 15 amino acids long. With 6 bases removed from V and 0 bases from J, the gap between germline ends came to 9 bases. The germline CDR1 and CDR2 sequences are MNHEY and SMNVEV (reference sequence). Written as DNA, the CDR3 is TGTGCCAGCAGACAAATGAGCTCTGGGGCCAACGTCCTGACTTTC. Residues: CASRQMSSGANVLTF.

The chain links TRBV28 to TRBJ2-1; unclear D gene. Deletions cut 3 bases from V and 4 bases from J, with 7 bases between. CDR1 is MDHEN and CDR2 is SYDVKM in the germline V gene. The CDR3 length is 13 residues. Here the CDR3 DNA reads TGTGCCAGCAGTTTTCTCCTTTACAATGAGCAGTTCTTC. It translates to CASSFLLYNEQFF.

This chain links TRBV7-3 with TRBJ2-1; 13 nucleotides agree with TRBD2. Looked up from germline, CDR1 is SGHTA and CDR2 is FQGTGA. This CDR3 region has 21 residues. The J segment lost 3 bases and the V segment lost 1 base, leaving 15 bases of the junction unmatched. The CDR3 protein is CASSLRGTSGKKTYSYNEQFF. For the CDR3, the DNA is TGTGCCAGCAGCTTAAGGGGGACTAGCGGGAAAAAGACTTATAGCTACAATGAGCAGTTCTTC.

For the CDR3, the DNA is TGTGCCAGCAGCTCAGGAGAATACGAGCAGTACGTC. It codes for CASSSGEYEQYV. The chain links TRBV7-9 to TRBJ2-7; D is ambiguous. The V end lost 4 bases, the J end lost 4 bases, and 8 bases lay between the germline ends. Per germline, CDR1 SEHNR and CDR2 FQNEAQ (reference sequence). The CDR3 sequence is 12 residues long.

V is TRBV5-1 and J is TRBJ2-5, with D uncertain. The germline V and J ends were trimmed by 4 bases and 5 bases, with 15 bases remaining between them. CDR1 SGHRS and CDR2 YFSETQ come from the germline V gene. The CDR3 has 14 amino acids. The CDR3 here is CASSPDPGRETQYF. The CDR3 bases are TGCGCCAGCAGCCCCGACCCCGGTCGGGAGACCCAGTACTTC.

In this sample, this clone turned up a few times. The CDR3 bases are TGTGCCAGCAGTGAATGGGCAGACTACGAGCAGTACTTC. This gives the protein CASSEWADYEQYF. The genes are TRBV25-1 and TRBJ2-7, with no clear D. The germline V and J ends were trimmed by 1 base and 3 bases, with 7 bases remaining between them. Germline V lookup: CDR1 MGHDK, CDR2 SYGVNS. The CDR3 has 13 amino acids.

J is TRBJ2-7 and V is TRBV18; D not resolved. The CDR3 loop spans 12 amino acids. Germline values: CDR1 KGHSH, CDR2 LQKENI. Between the trimmed V and J ends, which lost 2 bases and 5 bases, there was a span of 7 bases. DNA for the CDR3: TGTGCCAGCTCACCAACGGTCCACGAGCAGTACGTC. It yields the protein CASSPTVHEQYV.